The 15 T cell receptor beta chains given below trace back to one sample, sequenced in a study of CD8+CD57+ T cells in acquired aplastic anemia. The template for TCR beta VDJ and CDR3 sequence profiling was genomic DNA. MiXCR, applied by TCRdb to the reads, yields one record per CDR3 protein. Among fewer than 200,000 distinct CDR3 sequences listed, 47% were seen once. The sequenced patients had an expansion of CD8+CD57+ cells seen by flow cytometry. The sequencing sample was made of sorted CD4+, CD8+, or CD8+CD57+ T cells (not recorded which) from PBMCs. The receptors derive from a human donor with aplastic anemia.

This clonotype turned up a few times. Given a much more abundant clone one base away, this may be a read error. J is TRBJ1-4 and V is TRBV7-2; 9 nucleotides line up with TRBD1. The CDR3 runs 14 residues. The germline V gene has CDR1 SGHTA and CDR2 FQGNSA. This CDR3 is CASRFSDRGGELFF. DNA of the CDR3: TGTGCCAGCCGCTTCTCGGACAGGGGAGGAGAACTGTTTTTT.

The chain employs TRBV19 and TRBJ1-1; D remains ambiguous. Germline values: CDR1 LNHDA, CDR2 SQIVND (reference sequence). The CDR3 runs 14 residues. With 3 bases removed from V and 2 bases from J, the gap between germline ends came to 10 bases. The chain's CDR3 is CASSINRANTEAFF. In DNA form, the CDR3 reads TGTGCCAGTAGTATTAACAGAGCAAACACTGAAGCTTTCTTT.

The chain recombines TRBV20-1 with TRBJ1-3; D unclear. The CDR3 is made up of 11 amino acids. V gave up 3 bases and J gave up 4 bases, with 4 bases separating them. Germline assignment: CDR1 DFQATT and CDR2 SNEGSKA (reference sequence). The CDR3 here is CSASRGNTIYF. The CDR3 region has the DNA TGCAGTGCTAGTCGGGGAAACACCATATATTTT.

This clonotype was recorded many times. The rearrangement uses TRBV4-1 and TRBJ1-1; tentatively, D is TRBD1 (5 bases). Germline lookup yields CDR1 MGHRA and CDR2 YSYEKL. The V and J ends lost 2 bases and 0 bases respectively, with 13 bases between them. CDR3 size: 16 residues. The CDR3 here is CASSQQGLKLNTEAFF. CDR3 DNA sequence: TGCGCCAGCAGCCAACAGGGCCTCAAATTGAACACTGAAGCTTTCTTT.

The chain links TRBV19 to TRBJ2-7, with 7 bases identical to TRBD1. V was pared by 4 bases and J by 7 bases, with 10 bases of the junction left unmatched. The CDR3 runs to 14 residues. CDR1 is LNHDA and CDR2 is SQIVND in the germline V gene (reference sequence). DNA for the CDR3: TGTGCCAGTAGTACTTACAGGGGAAACTGGGAGCAGTACTTC. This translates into CASSTYRGNWEQYF.

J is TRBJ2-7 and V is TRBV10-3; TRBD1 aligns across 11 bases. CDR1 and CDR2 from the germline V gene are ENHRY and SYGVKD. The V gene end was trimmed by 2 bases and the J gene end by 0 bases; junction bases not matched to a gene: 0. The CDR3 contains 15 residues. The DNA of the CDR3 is TGTGCCATCAGTGAGGGGACAGGGGGCTCCTACGAGCAGTACTTC. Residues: CAISEGTGGSYEQYF.

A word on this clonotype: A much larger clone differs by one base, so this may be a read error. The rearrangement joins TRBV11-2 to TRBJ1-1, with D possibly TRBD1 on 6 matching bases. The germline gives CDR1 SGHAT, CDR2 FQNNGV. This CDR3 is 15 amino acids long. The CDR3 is CASREAGGLGTESFF. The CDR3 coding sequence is TGTGCCAGCAGGGAAGCGGGGGGGCTTGGGACTGAATCTTTCTTT.

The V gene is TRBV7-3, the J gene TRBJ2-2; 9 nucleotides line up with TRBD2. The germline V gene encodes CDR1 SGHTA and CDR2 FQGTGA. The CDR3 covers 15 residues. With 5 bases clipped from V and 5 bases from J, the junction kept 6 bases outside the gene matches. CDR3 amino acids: CASSRLAATTGELFF. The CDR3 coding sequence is TGTGCCAGCAGCCGACTAGCGGCCACTACCGGGGAGCTGTTTTTT.

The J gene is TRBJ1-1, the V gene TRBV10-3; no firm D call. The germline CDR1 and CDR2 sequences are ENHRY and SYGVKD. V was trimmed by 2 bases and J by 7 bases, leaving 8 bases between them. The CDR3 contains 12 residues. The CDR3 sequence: CAISEGVGEAFF. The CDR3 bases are TGTGCCATCAGTGAGGGTGTTGGTGAAGCTTTCTTT.

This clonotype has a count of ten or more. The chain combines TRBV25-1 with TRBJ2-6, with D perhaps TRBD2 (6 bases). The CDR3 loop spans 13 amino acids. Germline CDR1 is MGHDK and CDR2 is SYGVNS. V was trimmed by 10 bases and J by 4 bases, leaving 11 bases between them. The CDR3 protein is CAIREAGANVLTF. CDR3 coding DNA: TGTGCCATCAGGGAGGCCGGGGCCAACGTCCTGACTTTC. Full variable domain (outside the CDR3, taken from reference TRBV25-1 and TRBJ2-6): EADIYQTPRYLVIGTGKKITLECSQTMGHDKMYWYQQDPGMELHLIHYSYGVNSTEKGDLSSESTVSRIRTEHFPLTLESARPSHTSQYLCAIREAGANVLTFGAGSRLTVL.

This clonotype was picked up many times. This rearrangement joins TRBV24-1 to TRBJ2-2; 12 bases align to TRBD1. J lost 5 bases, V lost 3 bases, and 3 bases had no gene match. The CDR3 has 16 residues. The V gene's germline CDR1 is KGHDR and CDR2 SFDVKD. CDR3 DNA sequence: TGTGCCACCAGTGATCGGGACAGGGGGCGGACCGGGGAGCTGTTTTTT. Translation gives CATSDRDRGRTGELFF.

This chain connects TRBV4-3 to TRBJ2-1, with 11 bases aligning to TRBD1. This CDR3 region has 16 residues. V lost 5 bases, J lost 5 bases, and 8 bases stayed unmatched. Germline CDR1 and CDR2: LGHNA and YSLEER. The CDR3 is CASSSTWGQGDNEQFF. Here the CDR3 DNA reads TGCGCCAGCAGCTCCACTTGGGGACAGGGGGACAATGAGCAGTTCTTC.

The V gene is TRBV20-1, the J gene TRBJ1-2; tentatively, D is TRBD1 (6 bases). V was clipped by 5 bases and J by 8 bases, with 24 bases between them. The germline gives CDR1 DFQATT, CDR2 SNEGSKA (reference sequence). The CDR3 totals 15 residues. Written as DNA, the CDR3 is TGCAGTGCTCGTTTCCCTAGCCGAGGGGGTGACGGCTACACCTTC. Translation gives CSARFPSRGGDGYTF.

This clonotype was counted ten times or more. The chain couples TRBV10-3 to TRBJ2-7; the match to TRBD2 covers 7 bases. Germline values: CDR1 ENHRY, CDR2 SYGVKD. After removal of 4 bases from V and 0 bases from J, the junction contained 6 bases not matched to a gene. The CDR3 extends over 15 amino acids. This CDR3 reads CAISAGRGSSYEQYF. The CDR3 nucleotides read TGTGCCATCAGTGCTGGGCGGGGGTCCTCCTACGAGCAGTACTTC.

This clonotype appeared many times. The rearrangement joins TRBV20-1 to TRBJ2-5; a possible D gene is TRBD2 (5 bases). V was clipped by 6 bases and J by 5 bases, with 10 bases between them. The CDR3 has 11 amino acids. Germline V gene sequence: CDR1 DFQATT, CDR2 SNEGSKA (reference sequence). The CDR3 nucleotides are TGCAGTGCCTCACTAGGGGAGACCCAGTACTTC. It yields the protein CSASLGETQYF.